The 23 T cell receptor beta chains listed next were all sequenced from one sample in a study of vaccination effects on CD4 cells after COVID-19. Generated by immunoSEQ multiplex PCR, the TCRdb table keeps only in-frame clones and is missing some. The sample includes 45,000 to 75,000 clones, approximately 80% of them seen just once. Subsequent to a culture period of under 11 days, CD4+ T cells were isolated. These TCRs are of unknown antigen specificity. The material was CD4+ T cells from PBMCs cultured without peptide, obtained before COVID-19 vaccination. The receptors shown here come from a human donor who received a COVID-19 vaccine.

CDR3 protein: CASSSRRSSGANVLTF. For the CDR3, the DNA is TGTGCCAGTAGTTCCAGACGTAGCTCTGGGGCCAACGTCCTGACTTTC. The chain links TRBV19 to TRBJ2-6; D unclear. CDR1 LNHDA and CDR2 SQIVND come from the germline V gene (reference sequence). The CDR3 is 16 residues long. Trimming left V 5 bases short and J 0 bases short, with 11 bases between.

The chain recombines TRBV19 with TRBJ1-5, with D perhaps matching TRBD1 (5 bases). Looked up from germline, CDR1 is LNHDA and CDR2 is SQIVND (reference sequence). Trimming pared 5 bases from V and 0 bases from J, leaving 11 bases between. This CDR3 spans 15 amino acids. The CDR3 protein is CASSPQGLSNQPQHF. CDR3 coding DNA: TGTGCCAGTAGTCCCCAGGGCCTTAGCAATCAGCCCCAGCATTTT.

In DNA, the CDR3 is TGTGCCAGCTATGAGGACAGAAATAATTCACCCCTCCACTTT. It codes for CASYEDRNNSPLHF. The V gene is TRBV2, the J gene TRBJ1-6, with a possible D match to TRBD1 (6 bases). The CDR3 runs to 14 residues. In germline, CDR1 is SNHLY, CDR2 FYNNEI. Trimming stripped 8 bases from V and 5 bases from J, with 13 bases between.

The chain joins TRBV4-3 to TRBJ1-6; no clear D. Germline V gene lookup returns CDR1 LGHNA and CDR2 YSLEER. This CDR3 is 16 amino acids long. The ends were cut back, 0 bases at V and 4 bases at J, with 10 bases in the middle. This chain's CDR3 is CASSQDPVTYNSPLHF. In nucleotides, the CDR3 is TGCGCCAGCAGCCAAGACCCCGTTACATATAATTCACCCCTCCACTTT.

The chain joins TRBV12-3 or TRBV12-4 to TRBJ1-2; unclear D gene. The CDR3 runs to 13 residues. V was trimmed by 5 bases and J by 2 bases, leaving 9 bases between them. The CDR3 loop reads CASSPLGNYGYTF. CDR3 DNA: TGTGCCAGCAGTCCCTTAGGCAACTATGGCTACACCTTC.

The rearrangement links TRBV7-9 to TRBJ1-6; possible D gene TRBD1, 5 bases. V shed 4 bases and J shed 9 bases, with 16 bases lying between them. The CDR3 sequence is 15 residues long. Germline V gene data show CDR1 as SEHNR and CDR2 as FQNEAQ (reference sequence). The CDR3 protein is CASSYGGNPTSPLHF. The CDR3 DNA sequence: TGTGCCAGCAGCTACGGGGGGAACCCTACTTCACCCCTCCACTTT.

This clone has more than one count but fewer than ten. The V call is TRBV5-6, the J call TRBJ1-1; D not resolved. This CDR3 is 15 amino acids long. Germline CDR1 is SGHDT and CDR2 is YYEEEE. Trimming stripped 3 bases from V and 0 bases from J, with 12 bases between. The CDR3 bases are TGTGCCAGCAGCTCAAAACACCAGGTGAACACTGAAGCTTTCTTT. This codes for CASSSKHQVNTEAFF.

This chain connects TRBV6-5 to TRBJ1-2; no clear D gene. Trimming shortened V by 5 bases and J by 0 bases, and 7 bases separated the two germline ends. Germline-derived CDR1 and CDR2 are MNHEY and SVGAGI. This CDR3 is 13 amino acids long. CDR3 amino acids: CASSLGPNYGYTF. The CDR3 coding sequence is TGTGCCAGCAGTCTCGGGCCTAACTATGGCTACACCTTC.

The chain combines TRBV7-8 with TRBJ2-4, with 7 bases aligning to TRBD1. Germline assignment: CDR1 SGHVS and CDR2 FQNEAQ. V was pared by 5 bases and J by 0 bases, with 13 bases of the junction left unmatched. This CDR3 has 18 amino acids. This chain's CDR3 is CASSADRVFDLAKNIQYF. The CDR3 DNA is TGTGCCAGCAGCGCAGACAGGGTTTTTGATCTAGCCAAAAACATTCAGTACTTC.

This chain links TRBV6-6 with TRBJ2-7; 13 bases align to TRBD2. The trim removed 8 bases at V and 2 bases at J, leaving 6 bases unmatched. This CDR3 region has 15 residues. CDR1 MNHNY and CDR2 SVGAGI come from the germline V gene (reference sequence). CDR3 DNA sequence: TGTGCCAGCCGCCCAGGACTAGCGGGGGCCTACGAGCAGTACGTC. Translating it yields CASRPGLAGAYEQYV.

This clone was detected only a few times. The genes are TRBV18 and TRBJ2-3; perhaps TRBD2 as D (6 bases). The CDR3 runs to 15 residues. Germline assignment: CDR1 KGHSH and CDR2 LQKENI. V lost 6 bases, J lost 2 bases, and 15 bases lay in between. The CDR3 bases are TGTGCCAGCTCCCTTCGCGGGGACTTCACAGATACGCAGTATTTT. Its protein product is CASSLRGDFTDTQYF.

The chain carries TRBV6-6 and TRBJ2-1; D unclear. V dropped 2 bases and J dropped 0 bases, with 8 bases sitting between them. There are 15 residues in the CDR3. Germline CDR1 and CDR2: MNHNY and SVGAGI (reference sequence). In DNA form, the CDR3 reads TGTGCCAGCAGTTACCCCGAAAGCTCCTACAATGAGCAGTTCTTC. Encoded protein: CASSYPESSYNEQFF.

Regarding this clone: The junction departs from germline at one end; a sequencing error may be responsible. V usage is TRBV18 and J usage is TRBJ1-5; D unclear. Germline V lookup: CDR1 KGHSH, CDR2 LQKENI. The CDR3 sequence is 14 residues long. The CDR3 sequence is CASSPPNSNQPQHF. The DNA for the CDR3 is TGTGCCAGCTCGCCACCGAATAGCAATCAGCCCCAGCATTTT.

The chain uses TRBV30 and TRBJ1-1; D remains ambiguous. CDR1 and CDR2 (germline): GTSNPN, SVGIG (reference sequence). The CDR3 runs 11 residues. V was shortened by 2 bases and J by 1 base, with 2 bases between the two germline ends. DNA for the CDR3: TGTGCCTGGAGTAGGAACACTGAAGCTTTCTTT. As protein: CAWSRNTEAFF.

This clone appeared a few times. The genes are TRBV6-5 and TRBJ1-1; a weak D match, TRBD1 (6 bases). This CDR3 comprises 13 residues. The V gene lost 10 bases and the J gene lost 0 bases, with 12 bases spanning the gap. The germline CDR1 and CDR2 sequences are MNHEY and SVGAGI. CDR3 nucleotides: TGTGCCACCCTGGGGACACTGAACACTGAAGCTTTCTTT. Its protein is CATLGTLNTEAFF.

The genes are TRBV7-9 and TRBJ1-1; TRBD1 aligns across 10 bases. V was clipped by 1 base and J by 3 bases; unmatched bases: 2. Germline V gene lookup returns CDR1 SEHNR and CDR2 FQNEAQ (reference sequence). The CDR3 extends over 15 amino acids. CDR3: CASSLGGTGDTEAFF. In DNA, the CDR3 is TGTGCCAGCAGCTTAGGGGGGACAGGGGACACTGAAGCTTTCTTT. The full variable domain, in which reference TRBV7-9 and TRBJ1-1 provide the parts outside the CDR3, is DTGVSQNPRHKITKRGQNVTFRCDPISEHNRLYWYRQTLGQGPEFLTYFQNEAQLEKSRLLSDRFSAERPKGSFSTLEIQRTEQGDSAMYLCASSLGGTGDTEAFFGQGTRLTVV.

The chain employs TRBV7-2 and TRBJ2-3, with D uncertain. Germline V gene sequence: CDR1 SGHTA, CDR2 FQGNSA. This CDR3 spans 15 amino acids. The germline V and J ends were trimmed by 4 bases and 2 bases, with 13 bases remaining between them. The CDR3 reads CASSSMGIYTDTQYF. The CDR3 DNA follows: TGTGCCAGCAGCTCCATGGGGATATACACAGATACGCAGTATTTT.

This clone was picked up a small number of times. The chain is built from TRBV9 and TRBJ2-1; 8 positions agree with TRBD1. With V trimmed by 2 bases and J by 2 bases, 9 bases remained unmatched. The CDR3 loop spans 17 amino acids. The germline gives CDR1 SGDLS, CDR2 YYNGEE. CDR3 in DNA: TGTGCCAGCAGCGTCGGCAACTCGGACAGGGCCTACAATGAGCAGTTCTTC. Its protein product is CASSVGNSDRAYNEQFF.

CDR3 residues: CASSPKGLGNQPQHF. The CDR3 coding sequence is TGTGCCAGCTCCCCAAAGGGCTTAGGCAATCAGCCCCAGCATTTT. This chain uses TRBV21-1 with TRBJ1-5. TRBV21-1 is recorded as a pseudogene. The CDR3 is 15 residues long.

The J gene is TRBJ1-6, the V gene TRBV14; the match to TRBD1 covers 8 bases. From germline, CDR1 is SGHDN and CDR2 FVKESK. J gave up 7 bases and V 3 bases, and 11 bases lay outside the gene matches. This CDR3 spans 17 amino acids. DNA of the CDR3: TGTGCCAGCAGCCACGACAGGGGATTGGCTCGGAATTCACCCCTCCACTTT. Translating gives CASSHDRGLARNSPLHF.

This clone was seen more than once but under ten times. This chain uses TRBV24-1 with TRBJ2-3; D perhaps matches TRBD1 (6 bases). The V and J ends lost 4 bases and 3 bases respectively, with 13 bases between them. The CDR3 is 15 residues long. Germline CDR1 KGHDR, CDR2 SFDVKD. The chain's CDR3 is CATSDDRRTTDTQYF. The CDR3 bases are TGTGCCACCAGTGACGACAGGCGTACTACAGATACGCAGTATTTT.

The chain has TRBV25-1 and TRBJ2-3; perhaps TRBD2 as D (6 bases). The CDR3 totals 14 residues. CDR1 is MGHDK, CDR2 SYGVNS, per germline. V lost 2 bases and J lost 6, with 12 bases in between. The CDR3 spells CASSEPGSFDTQYF. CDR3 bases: TGTGCCAGCAGTGAACCCGGGAGTTTTGATACGCAGTATTTT.

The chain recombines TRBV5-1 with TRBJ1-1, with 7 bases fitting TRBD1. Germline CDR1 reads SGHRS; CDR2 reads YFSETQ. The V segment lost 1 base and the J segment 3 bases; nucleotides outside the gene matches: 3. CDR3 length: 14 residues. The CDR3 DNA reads TGCGCCAGCAGCTTGAATACAGGGGACACTGAAGCTTTCTTT. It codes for CASSLNTGDTEAFF.